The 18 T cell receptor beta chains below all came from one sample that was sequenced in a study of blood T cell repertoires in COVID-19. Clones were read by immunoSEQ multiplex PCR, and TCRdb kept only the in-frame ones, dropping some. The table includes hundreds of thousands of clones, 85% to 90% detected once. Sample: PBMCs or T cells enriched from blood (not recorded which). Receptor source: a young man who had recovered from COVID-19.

Here the CDR3 reads CATSDPAPSGRNTDTQYF. DNA of the CDR3: TGTGCCACCAGTGACCCGGCGCCTAGCGGGAGAAACACAGATACGCAGTATTTT. This chain links TRBV24-1 with TRBJ2-3; TRBD2 matches at 10 bases. The germline V gene has CDR1 KGHDR and CDR2 SFDVKD. The trim removed 4 bases at V and 2 bases at J, leaving 11 bases unmatched. CDR3 size: 18 residues.

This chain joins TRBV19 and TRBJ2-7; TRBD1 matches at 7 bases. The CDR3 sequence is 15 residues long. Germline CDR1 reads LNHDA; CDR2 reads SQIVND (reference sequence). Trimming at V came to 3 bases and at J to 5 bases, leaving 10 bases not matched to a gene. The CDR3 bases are TGTGCCAGTAGTATTGTATGGACAGGTACGAACGAGCAGTACTTC. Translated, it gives CASSIVWTGTNEQYF. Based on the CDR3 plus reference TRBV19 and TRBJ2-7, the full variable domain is DGGITQSPKYLFRKEGQNVTLSCEQNLNHDAMYWYRQDPGQGLRLIYYSQIVNDFQKGDIAEGYSVSREKKESFPLTVTSAQKNPTAFYLCASSIVWTGTNEQYFGPGTRLTVT.

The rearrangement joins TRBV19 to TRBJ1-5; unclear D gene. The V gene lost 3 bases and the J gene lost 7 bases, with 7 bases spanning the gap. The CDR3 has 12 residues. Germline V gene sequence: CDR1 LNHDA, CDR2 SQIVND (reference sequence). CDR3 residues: CASSIRRQPQHF. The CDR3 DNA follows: TGTGCCAGTAGTATCAGAAGACAGCCCCAGCATTTT.

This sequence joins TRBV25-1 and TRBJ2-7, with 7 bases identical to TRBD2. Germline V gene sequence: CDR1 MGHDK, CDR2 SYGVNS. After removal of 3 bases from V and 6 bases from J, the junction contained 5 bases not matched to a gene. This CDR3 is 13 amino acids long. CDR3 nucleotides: TGTGCCAGCAGTGATCGGACTAGTTTCGAGCAGTACTTC. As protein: CASSDRTSFEQYF.

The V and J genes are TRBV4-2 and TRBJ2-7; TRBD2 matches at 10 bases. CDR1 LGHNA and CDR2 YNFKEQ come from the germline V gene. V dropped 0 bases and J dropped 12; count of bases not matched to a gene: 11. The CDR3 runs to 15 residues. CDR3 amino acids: CASSQDLTSGAPPYF. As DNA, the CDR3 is TGTGCCAGCAGCCAAGATCTTACTAGCGGGGCCCCTCCGTACTTC.

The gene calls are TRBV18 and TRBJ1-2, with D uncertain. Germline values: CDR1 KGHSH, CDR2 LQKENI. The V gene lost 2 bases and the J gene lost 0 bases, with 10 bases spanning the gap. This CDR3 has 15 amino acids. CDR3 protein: CASSPAGQTNYGYTF. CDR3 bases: TGTGCCAGCTCACCAGCCGGTCAAACTAACTATGGCTACACCTTC. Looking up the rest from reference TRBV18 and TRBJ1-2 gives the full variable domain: NAGVMQNPRHLVRRRGQEARLRCSPMKGHSHVYWYRQLPEEGLKFMVYLQKENIIDESGMPKERFSAEFPKEGPSILRIQQVVRGDSAAYFCASSPAGQTNYGYTFGSGTRLTVV.

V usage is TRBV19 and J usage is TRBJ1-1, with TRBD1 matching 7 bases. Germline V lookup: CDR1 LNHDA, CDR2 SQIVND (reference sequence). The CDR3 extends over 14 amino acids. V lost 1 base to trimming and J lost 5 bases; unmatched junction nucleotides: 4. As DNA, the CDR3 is TGTGCCAGTAGTATAGGTACAGGGGCGACTGAAGCTTTCTTT. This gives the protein CASSIGTGATEAFF.

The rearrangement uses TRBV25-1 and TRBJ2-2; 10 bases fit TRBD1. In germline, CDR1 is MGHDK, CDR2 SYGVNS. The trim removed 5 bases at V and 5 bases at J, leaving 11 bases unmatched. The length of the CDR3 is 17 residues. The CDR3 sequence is CASSIVPGQGGTGELFF. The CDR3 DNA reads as TGTGCCAGCAGTATTGTACCCGGACAGGGGGGTACCGGGGAGCTGTTTTTT.

The CDR3 sequence is CASSSYGLQVNYGYTF. CDR3 sequence (DNA): TGTGCCAGCAGCTCCTACGGACTGCAAGTCAACTATGGCTACACCTTC. The chain carries TRBV7-9 and TRBJ1-2; no clear D gene. The ends were cut back, 4 bases at V and 2 bases at J, with 17 bases in the middle. Germline V gene data show CDR1 as SEHNR and CDR2 as FQNEAQ (reference sequence). This CDR3 has 16 amino acids.

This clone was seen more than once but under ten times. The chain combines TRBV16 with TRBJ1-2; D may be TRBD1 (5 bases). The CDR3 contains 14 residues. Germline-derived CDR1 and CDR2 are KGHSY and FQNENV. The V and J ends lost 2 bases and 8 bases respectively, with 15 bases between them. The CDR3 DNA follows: TGTGCCAGCAGCCAAACAAAGGGGCTGAAGGGCTACACCTTC. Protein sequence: CASSQTKGLKGYTF.

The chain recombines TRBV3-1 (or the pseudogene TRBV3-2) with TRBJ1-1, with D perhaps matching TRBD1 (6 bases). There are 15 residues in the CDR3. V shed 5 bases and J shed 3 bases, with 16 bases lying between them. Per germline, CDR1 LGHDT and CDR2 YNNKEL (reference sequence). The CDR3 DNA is TGTGCCAGCAGCTCGAGCAGGGGTCGGGACACTGAAGCTTTCTTT. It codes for CASSSSRGRDTEAFF.

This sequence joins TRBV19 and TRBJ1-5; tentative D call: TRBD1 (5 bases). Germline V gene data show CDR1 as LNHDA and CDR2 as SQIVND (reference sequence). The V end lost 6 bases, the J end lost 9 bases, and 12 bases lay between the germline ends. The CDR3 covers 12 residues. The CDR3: CASRGDWPPQHF. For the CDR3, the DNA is TGTGCCAGTAGGGGGGACTGGCCGCCCCAGCATTTT. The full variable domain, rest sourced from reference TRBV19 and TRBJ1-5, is DGGITQSPKYLFRKEGQNVTLSCEQNLNHDAMYWYRQDPGQGLRLIYYSQIVNDFQKGDIAEGYSVSREKKESFPLTVTSAQKNPTAFYLCASRGDWPPQHFGDGTRLSIL.

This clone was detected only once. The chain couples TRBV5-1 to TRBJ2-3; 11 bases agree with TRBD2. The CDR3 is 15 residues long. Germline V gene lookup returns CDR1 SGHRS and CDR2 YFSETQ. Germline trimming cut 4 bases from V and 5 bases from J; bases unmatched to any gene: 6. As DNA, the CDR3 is TGCGCCAGCAGCCCCGCTAGCGGGAGGTTAGATACGCAGTATTTT. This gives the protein CASSPASGRLDTQYF.

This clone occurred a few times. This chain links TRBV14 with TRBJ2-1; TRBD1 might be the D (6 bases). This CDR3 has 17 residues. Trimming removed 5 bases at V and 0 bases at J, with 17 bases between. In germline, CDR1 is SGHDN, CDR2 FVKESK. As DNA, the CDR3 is TGTGCCAGCAGCACCCACAGGGACCTCGGCTCCTACAATGAGCAGTTCTTC. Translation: CASSTHRDLGSYNEQFF. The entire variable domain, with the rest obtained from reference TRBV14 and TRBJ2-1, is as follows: EAGVTQFPSHSVIEKGQTVTLRCDPISGHDNLYWYRRVMGKEIKFLLHFVKESKQDESGMPNNRFLAERTGGTYSTLKVQPAELEDSGVYFCASSTHRDLGSYNEQFFGPGTRLTVL.

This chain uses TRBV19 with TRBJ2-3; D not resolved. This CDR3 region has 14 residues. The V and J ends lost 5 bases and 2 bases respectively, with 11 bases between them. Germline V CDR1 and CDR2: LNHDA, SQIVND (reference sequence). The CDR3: CASSGLGYTDTQYF. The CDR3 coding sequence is TGTGCCAGTAGTGGGCTGGGTTACACAGATACGCAGTATTTT. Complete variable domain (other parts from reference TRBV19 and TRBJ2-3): DGGITQSPKYLFRKEGQNVTLSCEQNLNHDAMYWYRQDPGQGLRLIYYSQIVNDFQKGDIAEGYSVSREKKESFPLTVTSAQKNPTAFYLCASSGLGYTDTQYFGPGTRLTVL.

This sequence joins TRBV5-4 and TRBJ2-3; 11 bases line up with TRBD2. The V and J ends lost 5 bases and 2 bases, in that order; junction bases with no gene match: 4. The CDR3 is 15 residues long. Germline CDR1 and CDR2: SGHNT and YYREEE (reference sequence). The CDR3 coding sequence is TGTGCCAGCAGTATAGCGGGAGGGCCCACAGATACGCAGTATTTT. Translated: CASSIAGGPTDTQYF.

The CDR3 here is CASRFPSRACEQYF. The CDR3 coding sequence is TGTGCAAGTCGCTTCCCCAGCAGGGCTTGCGAGCAGTACTTC. The chain is built from TRBV12-2 and TRBJ2-7; TRBD1 is taken as the D call from the table, unchecked against the DNA. TRBV12-2 is deemed a pseudogene. The CDR3 is 14 residues long.

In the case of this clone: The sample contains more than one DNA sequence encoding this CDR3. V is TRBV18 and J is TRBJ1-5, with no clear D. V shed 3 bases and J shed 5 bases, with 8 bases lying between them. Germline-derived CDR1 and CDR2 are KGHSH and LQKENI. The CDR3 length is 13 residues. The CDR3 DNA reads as TGTGCCAGCTCACCGGGGAGGGATCAGCCCCAGCATTTT. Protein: CASSPGRDQPQHF.